The sequence of this TCR beta chain was determined in a study of graft-versus-host responses after intestinal transplantation. Study at large: Multivisceral, liver-intestinal, or isolated intestinal transplants were performed in recipients. Among the recipients, all got anti-thymocyte globulin induction and then tacrolimus and steroids for around 3 years.

A remark on this clone: The antigen remains undetermined.

Generated by immunoSEQ multiplex PCR, the TCRdb table keeps only in-frame clones and is missing some. The sample has around 64,000 clones, 94% seen once. The input for sequencing was unstimulated CD4+ T cells sorted from spleen or lymph node cells, taken before transplant. This TCR was sampled from a human donor who was the organ donor for an intestinal transplant.

In DNA, the CDR3 is TGTGCCAGCAGTTCCGGGACAGCTGGGGATCAGCCCCAGCATTTT. It is translated as CASSSGTAGDQPQHF. The chain employs TRBV27 and TRBJ1-5; TRBD1 aligns across 7 bases. V lost 4 bases and J lost 5; bases outside the gene matches: 8. Germline CDR1 MNHEY, CDR2 SMNVEV (reference sequence). This CDR3 has 15 amino acids.